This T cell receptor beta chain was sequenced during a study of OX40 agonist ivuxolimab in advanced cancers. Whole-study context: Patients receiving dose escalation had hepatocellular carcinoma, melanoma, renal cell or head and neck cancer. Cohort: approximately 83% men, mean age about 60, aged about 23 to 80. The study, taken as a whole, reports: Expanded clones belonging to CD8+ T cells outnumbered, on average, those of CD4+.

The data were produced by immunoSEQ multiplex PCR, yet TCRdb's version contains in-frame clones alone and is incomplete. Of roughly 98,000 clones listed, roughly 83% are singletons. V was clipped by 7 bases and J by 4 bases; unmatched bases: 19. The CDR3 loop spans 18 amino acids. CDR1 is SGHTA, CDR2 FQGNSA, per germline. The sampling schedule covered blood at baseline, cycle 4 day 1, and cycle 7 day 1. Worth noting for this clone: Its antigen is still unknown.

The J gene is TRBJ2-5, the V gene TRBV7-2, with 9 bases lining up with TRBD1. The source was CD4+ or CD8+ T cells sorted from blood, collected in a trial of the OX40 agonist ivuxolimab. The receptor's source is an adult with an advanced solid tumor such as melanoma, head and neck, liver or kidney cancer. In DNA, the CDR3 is TGTGCCAGCACCATAGGACCGGGACAGGGTATCTCGGGAGAGACCCAGTACTTC. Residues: CASTIGPGQGISGETQYF.